Below are 29 T cell receptor beta chains sequenced from a single sample in a study of shared clonotypes between healthy human individuals. Terminally differentiated effector memory CD45RA+ cells were left out of the naive CD8 fraction, which was CD45RO-negative and positively selected for CCR7. Profiled with immunoSEQ multiplex PCR; TCRdb holds only in-frame clones, not every one. The table lists millions of clones, about 95% of them singletons. Source material: naive CD8+ T cells sorted from blood. The receptors come from a man younger than 30 in good health.

The V and J genes are TRBV5-1 and TRBJ2-3; D assignment may be TRBD1 or TRBD2 (6 bases each). V shed 0 bases and J shed 2 bases, with 13 bases lying between them. Germline-derived CDR1 and CDR2 are SGHRS and YFSETQ. This CDR3 is 16 amino acids long. CDR3 nucleotides: TGCGCCAGCAGCTTGGCGGGGGCTCGAACCACAGATACGCAGTATTTT. It codes for CASSLAGARTTDTQYF. The full variable domain, rest sourced from reference TRBV5-1 and TRBJ2-3, is KAGVTQTPRYLIKTRGQQVTLSCSPISGHRSVSWYQQTPGQGLQFLFEYFSETQRNKGNFPGRFSGRQFSNSRSEMNVSTLELGDSALYLCASSLAGARTTDTQYFGPGTRLTVL.

V and J are TRBV27 and TRBJ1-2, with 8 positions matching TRBD1. The CDR3 covers 14 residues. The germline V gene encodes CDR1 MNHEY and CDR2 SMNVEV (reference sequence). V was clipped by 5 bases and J by 4 bases; unmatched bases: 6. In DNA, the CDR3 is TGTGCCAGCAGTCAGACAGGGGACGGCTATGGCTACACCTTC. This gives the protein CASSQTGDGYGYTF.

This CDR3 reads CSVVGTVSYNEQFF. DNA for the CDR3: TGCAGCGTTGTAGGGACAGTCTCCTACAATGAGCAGTTCTTC. J is TRBJ2-1 and V is TRBV29-1; 7 bases are shared with TRBD1. Germline V lookup: CDR1 SQVTM, CDR2 ANQGSEA. CDR3 length: 14 amino acids. With 4 bases clipped from V and 0 bases from J, the junction kept 3 bases outside the gene matches.

This sequence joins TRBV27 and TRBJ1-2; 8 bases align to TRBD1. V lost 6 bases, J lost 6 bases, and 12 bases stayed unmatched. This CDR3 comprises 15 residues. CDR1 is MNHEY and CDR2 is SMNVEV in the germline V gene (reference sequence). This CDR3 reads CASSLSSGTGDGYTF. The CDR3 nucleotides are TGTGCCAGCAGCCTCAGCTCCGGGACAGGAGATGGCTACACCTTC.

The CDR3 nucleotides read TGTGCCAGCAGCTACGAGGGCGTGGGGGGCTACACCTTC. This encodes CASSYEGVGGYTF. This chain joins TRBV6-6 and TRBJ1-2; D not resolved. Germline-derived CDR1 and CDR2 are MNHNY and SVGAGI (reference sequence). The CDR3 runs to 13 residues. The V end was cut by 6 bases, the J end by 8 bases, with 16 bases between.

This CDR3 is CASSSRRQPQHF. CDR3 nucleotides: TGTGCCAGCAGCTCTCGCCGTCAGCCCCAGCATTTT. The chain links TRBV7-9 to TRBJ1-5; D is undetermined. Germline CDR1 and CDR2: SEHNR and FQNEAQ (reference sequence). The CDR3 is made up of 12 amino acids. Trimming took off 4 bases at V and 6 bases at J, with 7 bases between the two ends.

Here the CDR3 DNA reads TGTGCCAGCAGTCCCCAGGGAGGAAGAAACACCATATATTTT. Translation: CASSPQGGRNTIYF. This rearrangement joins TRBV27 to TRBJ1-3; a weak D match, TRBD1 (5 bases). V dropped 5 bases and J dropped 5 bases, with 13 bases sitting between them. CDR3 length: 14 residues. Per germline, CDR1 MNHEY and CDR2 SMNVEV (reference sequence).

The chain couples TRBV25-1 to TRBJ2-5; 9 bases fit TRBD2. The V gene's germline CDR1 is MGHDK and CDR2 SYGVNS. The J segment lost 5 bases and the V segment lost 3 bases, leaving 7 bases of the junction unmatched. The CDR3 extends over 15 amino acids. Written as DNA, the CDR3 is TGTGCCAGCAGTGAGGACCTAGCGGGAATGGAGACCCAGTACTTC. Its translation: CASSEDLAGMETQYF.

V usage is TRBV19 and J usage is TRBJ2-7; the match to TRBD2 covers 9 bases. V gave up 2 bases and J gave up 7 bases; unmatched junction bases: 9. The CDR3 is made up of 15 amino acids. Per germline, CDR1 LNHDA and CDR2 SQIVND (reference sequence). For the CDR3, the DNA is TGTGCCAGTAGTATATCGCGGGAGGGCCCGGATGAGCAGTACTTC. Residues: CASSISREGPDEQYF.

A few counts support this clone. This chain joins TRBV25-1 and TRBJ2-1, with 8 bases aligning to TRBD2. Trimming removed 1 base from V and 0 bases from J; junction bases left unmatched: 2. Germline V gene sequence: CDR1 MGHDK, CDR2 SYGVNS. This CDR3 is 16 amino acids long. CDR3 nucleotides: TGTGCCAGCAGTGAATCAAGCGGGGGCTCCTACAATGAGCAGTTCTTC. It codes for CASSESSGGSYNEQFF.

The rearrangement links TRBV5-6 to TRBJ2-5; no firm D call. CDR1 is SGHDT and CDR2 is YYEEEE in the germline V gene. V was clipped by 1 base and J by 1 base, with 5 bases between them. CDR3 length equals 13 residues. CDR3 sequence reads: CASSLLIQETQYF. Written as DNA, the CDR3 is TGTGCCAGCAGCTTGTTGATCCAAGAGACCCAGTACTTC.

The chain couples TRBV28 to TRBJ2-3, with 7 nucleotides matching TRBD2. The J segment lost 5 bases and the V segment lost 3 bases, leaving 11 bases of the junction unmatched. CDR1 MDHEN and CDR2 SYDVKM come from the germline V gene. This CDR3 has 16 amino acids. The DNA for the CDR3 is TGTGCCAGCAGTTTTTTTTTGGCGGGGGAAGAAGATACGCAGTATTTT. This encodes CASSFFLAGEEDTQYF. Full variable domain (missing parts from reference TRBV28 and TRBJ2-3): DVKVTQSSRYLVKRTGEKVFLECVQDMDHENMFWYRQDPGLGLRLIYFSYDVKMKEKGDIPEGYSVSREKKERFSLILESASTNQTSMYLCASSFFLAGEEDTQYFGPGTRLTVL.

The gene calls are TRBV7-6 and TRBJ2-3; D possibly matches TRBD1 or TRBD2 (5 bases each). V lost 5 bases to trimming and J lost 0 bases, with 12 bases between them. This CDR3 contains 15 residues. Per germline, CDR1 SGHVS and CDR2 FNYEAQ. The CDR3 DNA reads as TGTGCCAGCAGCCCGGGACGGTCTAGCACAGATACGCAGTATTTT. It codes for CASSPGRSSTDTQYF. Based on the CDR3 plus reference TRBV7-6 and TRBJ2-3, the full variable domain is GAGVSQSPRYKVTKRGQDVALRCDPISGHVSLYWYRQALGQGPEFLTYFNYEAQQDKSGLPNDRFSAERPEGSISTLTIQRTEQRDSAMYRCASSPGRSSTDTQYFGPGTRLTVL.

Note on this clone: This specimen includes other DNA sequences encoding the same CDR3. The chain couples TRBV13 to TRBJ2-5; D is unresolved. CDR1 and CDR2 from the germline V gene are PRHDT and FYEKMQ (reference sequence). Trimming took off 5 bases at V and 2 bases at J, with 3 bases between the two ends. The CDR3 runs to 11 residues. CDR3 in amino acids: CASSPQETQYF. The CDR3 DNA sequence: TGTGCCAGCAGCCCTCAAGAGACCCAGTACTTC.

In its sample, this clone was seen once. Other DNA variants within this sample encode the same CDR3. The chain employs TRBV6-5 and TRBJ1-1; D possibly corresponds to TRBD1 (5 bases). Germline values: CDR1 MNHEY, CDR2 SVGAGI. V was trimmed by 0 bases and J by 4 bases, leaving 9 bases between them. The CDR3 extends over 14 amino acids. The CDR3 spells CASSYSSRATEAFF. The CDR3 DNA sequence: TGTGCCAGCAGTTACTCCTCCAGGGCCACTGAAGCTTTCTTT.

This sequence joins TRBV13 and TRBJ2-1, with D tentatively TRBD1 or TRBD2 (5 bases each). CDR1 PRHDT and CDR2 FYEKMQ come from the germline V gene (reference sequence). The CDR3 totals 16 residues. Trimming stripped 7 bases from V and 1 base from J, with 17 bases between. This CDR3 is CASTTRGEVSYNEQFF. CDR3 DNA: TGTGCCAGCACCACGAGGGGAGAAGTGTCCTACAATGAGCAGTTCTTC.

This chain connects TRBV28 to TRBJ1-5; weak D call: TRBD1 (5 bases). The germline CDR1 and CDR2 sequences are MDHEN and SYDVKM. The length of the CDR3 is 14 residues. V gave up 3 bases and J gave up 7 bases, with 13 bases separating them. This CDR3 is CASSFFEGFQPQHF. The DNA for the CDR3 is TGTGCCAGCAGTTTCTTTGAGGGGTTCCAGCCCCAGCATTTT.

This clone appeared once. The chain uses TRBV13 and TRBJ2-7; TRBD2 aligns across 10 bases. The V and J ends lost 5 bases and 2 bases, in that order; junction bases with no gene match: 3. This CDR3 has 14 residues. The germline CDR1 and CDR2 sequences are PRHDT and FYEKMQ (reference sequence). The CDR3 loop reads CASSLAGEAYEQYF. The CDR3 DNA is TGTGCCAGCAGCCTAGCGGGAGAAGCCTACGAGCAGTACTTC.

This clone was counted once. J is TRBJ2-5 and V is TRBV5-6, with 7 bases that match TRBD1. The germline CDR1 and CDR2 sequences are SGHDT and YYEEEE. The CDR3 sequence is 14 residues long. V lost 4 bases, J lost 7 bases, and 10 bases stayed unmatched. DNA of the CDR3: TGTGCCAGCAGCCACATCAGGGGGAGCGCGACCCAGTACTTC. Residues: CASSHIRGSATQYF.

The genes are TRBV5-5 and TRBJ1-2, with D unresolved. This CDR3 has 13 residues. Trimming pared 0 bases from V and 3 bases from J, leaving 6 bases between. The germline CDR1 and CDR2 sequences are SGHKS and YYEKEE (reference sequence). CDR3 in amino acids: CASSLVSDYGYTF. The CDR3 bases are TGTGCCAGCAGCTTGGTTTCAGACTATGGCTACACCTTC.

The chain is built from TRBV4-1 and TRBJ2-2; a possible D gene is TRBD2 (6 bases). The CDR3 length is 15 residues. The V end lost 2 bases, the J end lost 2 bases, and 9 bases lay between the germline ends. The germline V gene has CDR1 MGHRA and CDR2 YSYEKL. CDR3 amino acids: CASSQSGLNTGELFF. The CDR3 nucleotides are TGCGCCAGCAGCCAATCGGGACTCAACACCGGGGAGCTGTTTTTT.

This clone was seen a handful of times. The rearrangement links TRBV7-9 to TRBJ2-5, with 15 nucleotides matching TRBD2. Trimming removed 3 bases from V and 5 bases from J; junction bases left unmatched: 1. Germline CDR1 and CDR2: SEHNR and FQNEAQ (reference sequence). CDR3 length: 15 residues. This chain's CDR3 is CASSLGLAGGETQYF. Written as DNA, the CDR3 is TGTGCCAGCAGCTTGGGACTAGCGGGGGGTGAGACCCAGTACTTC.

J is TRBJ2-7 and V is TRBV4-1; 13 positions match TRBD2. Germline V gene lookup returns CDR1 MGHRA and CDR2 YSYEKL. After removal of 2 bases from V and 5 bases from J, the junction contained 3 bases not matched to a gene. There are 15 residues in the CDR3. As DNA, the CDR3 is TGCGCCAGCAGCCAAACTAGCGGGAGGGCCCACGAGCAGTACTTC. Translated, it gives CASSQTSGRAHEQYF.

The V and J genes are TRBV6-1 and TRBJ2-7; no definite D call. The CDR3 is 9 amino acids. In germline, CDR1 is MNHNS, CDR2 SASEGT. With 8 bases removed from V and 4 bases from J, the gap between germline ends came to 3 bases. The CDR3 sequence: CASHYEQYF. CDR3 in DNA: TGTGCCAGCCATTACGAGCAGTACTTC.

This clone showed up just once. The rearrangement joins TRBV6-5 to TRBJ2-5; D possibly corresponds to TRBD1 (6 bases). The ends were cut back, 6 bases at V and 0 bases at J, with 11 bases in the middle. The CDR3 loop spans 14 amino acids. Germline CDR1 MNHEY, CDR2 SVGAGI. This chain's CDR3 is CASRTTGYQETQYF. The CDR3 DNA follows: TGTGCCAGCAGGACGACAGGATACCAAGAGACCCAGTACTTC.

This clone was recorded once. The chain links TRBV28 to TRBJ2-3; the D gene is possibly TRBD1 (5 bases). Germline CDR1 is MDHEN and CDR2 is SYDVKM. This CDR3 has 14 amino acids. V shed 3 bases and J shed 4 bases, with 11 bases lying between them. The CDR3 sequence: CASSLGTGPDTQYF. The CDR3 DNA is TGTGCCAGCAGTTTGGGAACAGGCCCAGATACGCAGTATTTT.

This chain uses TRBV7-9 with TRBJ2-7, with a tentative D call TRBD1 (5 bases). Trimming pared 3 bases from V and 1 base from J, leaving 19 bases between. Germline CDR1 reads SEHNR; CDR2 reads FQNEAQ (reference sequence). The length of the CDR3 is 17 residues. CDR3 in DNA: TGTGCCAGCAGCTTTGCGACAGCCCCATTGCAGTCCTACGAGCAGTACTTC. Its translation: CASSFATAPLQSYEQYF.

The chain couples TRBV5-1 to TRBJ2-7; perhaps TRBD2 as D (5 bases). CDR1 and CDR2 from the germline V gene are SGHRS and YFSETQ. The V end was cut by 3 bases, the J end by 6 bases, with 13 bases between. The CDR3 is made up of 13 amino acids. CDR3 loop: CASSWTDSGEQYF. DNA for the CDR3: TGCGCCAGCAGCTGGACGGACTCGGGCGAGCAGTACTTC.

This clone was recorded only once. The chain has TRBV2 and TRBJ1-5; D unclear. CDR1 is SNHLY and CDR2 is FYNNEI in the germline V gene. The CDR3 is made up of 13 amino acids. Trimming left V 3 bases short and J 3 bases short, with 6 bases between. DNA for the CDR3: TGTGCCAGCAGTGACAGGTACAATCAGCCCCAGCATTTT. Translation: CASSDRYNQPQHF.